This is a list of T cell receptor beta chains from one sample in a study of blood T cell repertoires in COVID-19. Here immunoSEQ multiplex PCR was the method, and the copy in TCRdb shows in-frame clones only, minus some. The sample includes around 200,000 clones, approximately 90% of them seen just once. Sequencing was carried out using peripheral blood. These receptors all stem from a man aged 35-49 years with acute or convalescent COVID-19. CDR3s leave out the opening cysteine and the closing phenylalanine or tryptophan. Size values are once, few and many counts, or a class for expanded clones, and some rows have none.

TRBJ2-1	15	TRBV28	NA	ASSSNLPSGVYNEQF
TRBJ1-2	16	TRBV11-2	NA	ASSLVIGQGSTNYGYT
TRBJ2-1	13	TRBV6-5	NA	ASSPAWDRANEQF
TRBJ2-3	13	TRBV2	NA	ASSELAHRTDTQY
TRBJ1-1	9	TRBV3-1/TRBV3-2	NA	ASSLRSEAF
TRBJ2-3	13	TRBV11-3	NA	ASSPEQERRDTQY
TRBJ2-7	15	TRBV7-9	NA	ASSLFPGQGSPYEQY
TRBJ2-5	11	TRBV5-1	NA	ASKGDSLETQY
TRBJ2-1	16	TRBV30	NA	AWNLGASGTGSYNEQF
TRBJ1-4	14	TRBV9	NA	ASSVSGGQGNEKLF
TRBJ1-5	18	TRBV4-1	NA	ASSQAPANYRGEENQPQH
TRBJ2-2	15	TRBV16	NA	ASSHQLQQVNTGELF
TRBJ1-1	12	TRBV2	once	ASSDRGDTTEAF
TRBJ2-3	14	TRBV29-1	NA	SVSRMASGSGDTQY
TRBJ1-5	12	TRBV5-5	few	ASSLGELNQPQH
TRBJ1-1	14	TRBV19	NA	ASSIAQGALNTEAF
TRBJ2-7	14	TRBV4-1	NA	ASSQDLWGEAYEQY
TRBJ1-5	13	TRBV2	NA	ASSGQGRGNQPQH
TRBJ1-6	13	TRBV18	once	ASSPPGQGISPLH
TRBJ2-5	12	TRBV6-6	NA	ASSYEGGRETQY
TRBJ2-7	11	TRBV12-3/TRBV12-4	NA	ASSSPGTYEQY
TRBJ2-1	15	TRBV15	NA	ATSRDPGLGYNNEQF
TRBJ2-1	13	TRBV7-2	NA	ASSPLAGFYNEQF
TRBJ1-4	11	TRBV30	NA	AWNQGAGEKLF
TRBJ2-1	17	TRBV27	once	ASIRRGLAGEGSYNEQF